This T cell receptor beta chain was captured in a study of cytomegalovirus exposure and HLA in healthy donors. The study ran its PCR with 60 Vbeta and 13 Jbeta primers. In the authors' methods: An analysis performed later counted about 80 million unique TCR beta chains (approximately 10 million of them shared). The protocol was immunoSEQ multiplex PCR, while the TCRdb copy is restricted to in-frame clones and leaves out a portion. V and J calls and clone size come straight from that table; D and trimming were deduced from the DNA. Among about 110,000 clones, just under 80% were seen once, and the ten largest hold about 5.8%. This clone was seen only a few times. Germline CDR1 reads MNHEY; CDR2 reads SMNVEV (reference sequence). V gave up 1 base and J gave up 3 bases; unmatched junction bases: 8. The CDR3 consists of 16 residues.

The sequenced material came from PBMCs. The sequence was obtained from a male donor in good health and CMV-seronegative. The chain employs TRBV27 and TRBJ1-1; 7 bases map to TRBD1. CDR3 in amino acids: CASSLFGTVRYTEAFF. In DNA form, the CDR3 reads TGTGCCAGCAGTTTATTTGGGACAGTAAGATACACTGAAGCTTTCTTT.